The 28 T cell receptor beta chains below were found in one sample sequenced in a study of spatial heterogeneity in lung cancer. Findings and limits, study-wide: Counts of expanded alpha and beta TCRs within tumors tracked the tumor nonsynonymous mutation count.

Which antigens these TCRs recognize remains unknown. TCRdb itself ran the 5' RACE reads through MiXCR, one entry per CDR3 protein. Counted here are 3,300 or so distinct CDR3 sequences, about 17% occurring once; the ten biggest clones make up 6.5% to 9%. Time point indicated: sample taken at primary tumor resection. Source: lung tumor tissue, taken at surgery. These receptors were taken from a male donor with early-stage non-small cell lung cancer.

By frequency in the sample, this clonotype is medium-sized. The chain combines TRBV7-3 with TRBJ2-5, with D unclear. V was shortened by 3 bases and J by 5 bases, with 10 bases between the two germline ends. Per the germline V gene, CDR1 is SGHTA and CDR2 is FQGTGA. The CDR3 length is 13 residues. CDR3 DNA: TGTGCCAGCAGCTTTACGGGTGGCGAGACCCAGTACTTC. Protein: CASSFTGGETQYF.

This clonotype was seen more than once but under ten times. The chain uses TRBV13 and TRBJ2-5, with 12 bases lining up with TRBD2. The junction had 8 bases not matched to a gene; V was cut back by 5 bases and J by 1 base. Germline V gene data show CDR1 as PRHDT and CDR2 as FYEKMQ (reference sequence). The CDR3 is made up of 17 amino acids. CDR3 bases: TGTGCCAGCAGCGCCGCCGGGACTAGCGGGCTCCAAGAGACCCAGTACTTC. Translated: CASSAAGTSGLQETQYF.

The chain combines TRBV6-2 or TRBV6-3 with TRBJ1-2, with D perhaps TRBD1 (6 bases). The germline V gene has CDR1 MNHEY and CDR2 SVGEGT. The V end was cut by 2 bases, the J end by 0 bases, with 10 bases between. The CDR3 is 15 residues long. The CDR3 reads CASSYKTGANYGYTF. The CDR3 DNA sequence: TGTGCCAGCAGTTACAAGACAGGAGCTAACTATGGCTACACCTTC.

The chain links TRBV20-1 to TRBJ2-1; 8 bases are shared with TRBD2. Germline CDR1 and CDR2: DFQATT and SNEGSKA (reference sequence). The CDR3 contains 15 residues. V shed 6 bases and J 0 bases; nucleotides not matched to a gene: 7. CDR3 sequence (DNA): TGCAGTGCCCCTCGGGGGGGCGTCTCCTACAATGAGCAGTTCTTC. Protein: CSAPRGGVSYNEQFF.

This clonotype appeared a few times. The chain joins TRBV7-7 to TRBJ2-2; D is undetermined. Germline V gene sequence: CDR1 SSHAT, CDR2 FNYEAQ (reference sequence). Between the trimmed V and J ends, which lost 1 base and 7 bases, there was a span of 4 bases. The CDR3 consists of 12 residues. The CDR3 here is CASSLDHGELFF. The CDR3 DNA reads as TGTGCCAGCAGCTTAGACCACGGGGAGCTGTTTTTT. Full variable domain (missing parts from reference TRBV7-7 and TRBJ2-2): GAGVSQSPRYKVTKRGQDVTLRCDPISSHATLYWYQQALGQGPEFLTYFNYEAQPDKSGLPSDRFSAERPEGSISTLTIQRTEQRDSAMYRCASSLDHGELFFGEGSRLTVL.

With respect to this clonotype: A much larger clone sits a single nucleotide away, making a read error possible. The chain uses TRBV4-1 and TRBJ1-5; D gene unclear. Germline CDR1 MGHRA, CDR2 YSYEKL. The CDR3 has 16 amino acids. CDR3 nucleotides: TGCGCCAGCAACCAAGATTGGTTAGGGTTCAATCAGCCCCAGCATTTT. This codes for CASNQDWLGFNQPQHF.

This clonotype is medium-sized by share. The chain employs TRBV28 and TRBJ2-1, with D hard to call. CDR3 size: 12 residues. Germline V lookup: CDR1 MDHEN, CDR2 SYDVKM. V was clipped by 2 bases and J by 10 bases, with 9 bases between them. In nucleotides, the CDR3 is TGTGCCAGCAGTTTACTAACGATGGAGCAGTTCTTC. Its translation is CASSLLTMEQFF.

The sample holds a few counts of this clonotype. The chain couples TRBV7-2 to TRBJ2-5; D gene uncertain. This CDR3 has 12 residues. Germline V gene sequence: CDR1 SGHTA, CDR2 FQGNSA. Trimming cost V 5 bases and J 5 bases, with 9 bases left between them. CDR3 DNA: TGTGCCAGCAGCCCCTATGCTGAGACCCAGTACTTC. Its translation is CASSPYAETQYF.

The chain combines TRBV12-3 or TRBV12-4 with TRBJ1-6; no clear D gene. V dropped 5 bases and J dropped 7 bases, with 15 bases sitting between them. This CDR3 is 15 amino acids long. The CDR3 coding sequence is TGTGCCAGCAGTCGATACATGGAGGCCAATTCACCCCTCCACTTT. This sequence encodes CASSRYMEANSPLHF.

The V and J genes are TRBV28 and TRBJ2-1; no definite D call. CDR1 and CDR2 from the germline V gene are MDHEN and SYDVKM. With 1 base removed from V and 7 bases from J, the gap between germline ends came to 8 bases. This CDR3 comprises 13 residues. Here the CDR3 reads CASSLSGVNEQFF. CDR3 nucleotide sequence: TGTGCCAGCAGTTTATCCGGAGTAAATGAGCAGTTCTTC.

The genes are TRBV6-1 and TRBJ2-3; 7 positions match TRBD2. With 6 bases clipped from V and 6 bases from J, the junction kept 12 bases outside the gene matches. The CDR3 loop spans 15 amino acids. The germline V gene has CDR1 MNHNS and CDR2 SASEGT. The CDR3 here is CASSPRASGDDTQYF. The CDR3 DNA sequence: TGTGCCAGCAGCCCCAGGGCCAGCGGGGATGATACGCAGTATTTT.

Here the CDR3 DNA reads TGTGCCAGCAGCCCCTACCGTGGGGCCAACGTCCTGACTTTC. Amino acid sequence: CASSPYRGANVLTF. The genes are TRBV3-1 and TRBJ2-6; D gene unclear. V lost 4 bases, J lost 3 bases, and 7 bases lay in between. The CDR3 is 14 amino acids. The germline CDR1 and CDR2 sequences are LGHDT and YNNKEL (reference sequence).

By sample share, this clonotype is medium-sized. The V call is TRBV29-1, the J call TRBJ2-4, with unresolved D. The CDR3 runs to 13 residues. Germline CDR1 and CDR2: SQVTM and ANQGSEA. V was clipped by 5 bases and J by 1 base, with 9 bases between them. Here the CDR3 reads CSVPAFAKNIQYF. CDR3 nucleotide sequence: TGCAGCGTTCCAGCGTTCGCCAAAAACATTCAGTACTTC.

Within the sample, this clonotype is medium-sized. The chain employs TRBV7-3 and TRBJ2-3, with a tentative D call TRBD2 (6 bases). V was shortened by 2 bases and J by 5 bases, with 11 bases between the two germline ends. The germline CDR1 and CDR2 sequences are SGHTA and FQGTGA. CDR3 length equals 14 residues. CDR3 sequence (DNA): TGTGCCAGCAGCTTAGGAGGGCAGAAAGATACGCAGTATTTT. Its translation is CASSLGGQKDTQYF.

The J gene is TRBJ1-2, the V gene TRBV7-2; no definite D call. This CDR3 has 15 amino acids. V was shortened by 2 bases and J by 3 bases, with 13 bases between the two germline ends. Germline V gene lookup returns CDR1 SGHTA and CDR2 FQGNSA. This CDR3 is CASSLHIRADYGYTF. DNA of the CDR3: TGTGCCAGCAGCTTACATATCCGGGCGGACTATGGCTACACCTTC.

This clonotype was counted only a few times. The junction and the germline gene differ at one end; a read error may be behind it. CDR3: CASSAERSSHNEQFF. The CDR3 region has the DNA TGTGCCAGCAGCGCCGAGAGGAGCTCCCACAATGAGCAGTTCTTC. The rearrangement links TRBV7-9 to TRBJ2-1; D is unclear. The CDR3 sequence is 15 residues long. CDR1 and CDR2 (germline): SEHNR, FQNEAQ (reference sequence).

Turning to this clonotype: This may come from a read error, since a much larger clone is one base off. The V gene is TRBV6-1, the J gene TRBJ1-1, with D unresolved. CDR1 is MNHNS, CDR2 SASEGT, per germline. Trimming took 8 bases from V and 7 from J, leaving 8 bases between them. The CDR3 length is 10 residues. CDR3 protein: CASGEREAFF. The CDR3 DNA reads TGTGCCAGCGGGGAGCGTGAAGCTTTCTTT.

The rearrangement links TRBV24-1 to TRBJ2-5, with a weak D call TRBD1 (5 bases). Per germline, CDR1 KGHDR and CDR2 SFDVKD. CDR3 size: 17 residues. Trimming removed 2 bases at V and 5 bases at J, with 20 bases between. The CDR3 sequence: CATSDSKRMARQETQYF. The CDR3 DNA is TGTGCCACCAGTGATTCCAAAAGGATGGCCCGACAGGAGACCCAGTACTTC.

This clonotype is labeled as medium-sized (0.01 to 0.1%). J is TRBJ2-2 and V is TRBV7-7; no clear D gene. V shed 0 bases and J shed 1 base, with 6 bases lying between them. The CDR3 sequence is 15 residues long. Germline CDR1 and CDR2: SSHAT and FNYEAQ (reference sequence). The DNA of the CDR3 is TGTGCCAGCAGCTTAGCATCAGGGAACACCGGGGAGCTGTTTTTT. Amino acid sequence: CASSLASGNTGELFF. The full variable domain, its missing parts supplied by reference TRBV7-7 and TRBJ2-2, is GAGVSQSPRYKVTKRGQDVTLRCDPISSHATLYWYQQALGQGPEFLTYFNYEAQPDKSGLPSDRFSAERPEGSISTLTIQRTEQRDSAMYRCASSLASGNTGELFFGEGSRLTVL.

This clonotype qualifies as medium-sized (0.01 to 0.1%). The V and J genes are TRBV19 and TRBJ1-5; no firm D call. CDR3 length equals 15 residues. Germline V gene sequence: CDR1 LNHDA, CDR2 SQIVND (reference sequence). V was cut by 0 bases and J by 5 bases, with 11 bases left in between. The CDR3 sequence is CASSIDSGGDQPQHF. The CDR3 region has the DNA TGTGCCAGTAGTATAGATTCGGGTGGGGATCAGCCCCAGCATTTT.

This CDR3 is CASSEHRAGEQYF. The CDR3 DNA is TGCGCCAGCAGTGAGCACAGGGCGGGCGAGCAGTACTTC. The chain has TRBV10-1 and TRBJ2-7, with D maybe TRBD1 (6 bases). Germline lookup yields CDR1 WNHNN and CDR2 SYGVQD (reference sequence). The germline V and J ends were trimmed by 2 bases and 6 bases, with 11 bases remaining between them. The CDR3 is 13 residues long.

In its sample, this clonotype ranks as medium-sized. The rearrangement joins TRBV7-9 to TRBJ2-1; possible D gene TRBD2, 5 bases. This CDR3 has 15 amino acids. In germline, CDR1 is SEHNR, CDR2 FQNEAQ (reference sequence). Trimming removed 2 bases at V and 7 bases at J, with 15 bases between. CDR3 loop: CASSLPRAEGNEQFF. In DNA, the CDR3 is TGTGCCAGCAGCTTACCCCGGGCCGAGGGAAATGAGCAGTTCTTC.

In this sample, this clonotype is medium-sized. The J gene is TRBJ2-5, the V gene TRBV27, with 7 bases lining up with TRBD2. In germline, CDR1 is MNHEY, CDR2 SMNVEV (reference sequence). This CDR3 is built from 14 residues. The V and J ends lost 6 bases and 5 bases, in that order; junction bases with no gene match: 9. The DNA of the CDR3 is TGTGCCAGCAGACTAAACCGGGACTACGAGACCCAGTACTTC. It specifies CASRLNRDYETQYF.

By sample share, this clonotype is medium-sized. The chain couples TRBV28 to TRBJ2-7, with 10 bases lining up with TRBD2. Germline CDR1 is MDHEN and CDR2 is SYDVKM. The CDR3 has 16 amino acids. The trim removed 2 bases at V and 4 bases at J, leaving 8 bases unmatched. DNA for the CDR3: TGTGCCAGCAGTTTAATGTCCCTAGCGGGGGCTTACGAGCAGTACTTC. Protein: CASSLMSLAGAYEQYF.

This clonotype is classed as medium-sized. The gene calls are TRBV4-1 and TRBJ2-1, with a possible D match to TRBD1 (6 bases). The germline V gene encodes CDR1 MGHRA and CDR2 YSYEKL. V was cut by 2 bases and J by 9 bases, with 11 bases left in between. This CDR3 spans 13 amino acids. This chain's CDR3 is CASSQQRDIEQFF. The DNA of the CDR3 is TGCGCCAGCAGCCAACAGAGGGACATTGAGCAGTTCTTC.

The chain uses TRBV7-4 and TRBJ1-5; D uncertain. Germline CDR1 and CDR2: SGHVT and SQSDAQ. Between the trimmed V and J ends, which lost 3 bases and 3 bases, there was a span of 9 bases. This CDR3 contains 14 residues. CDR3 sequence reads: CASSFASPNQPQHF. The CDR3 DNA sequence: TGTGCCAGCAGCTTCGCGTCGCCCAATCAGCCCCAGCATTTT.

This clonotype is medium-sized. The chain is built from TRBV24-1 and TRBJ2-1; 13 positions agree with TRBD2. The ends lost 0 bases at V and 4 bases at J; junction bases unmatched: 11. Germline V lookup: CDR1 KGHDR, CDR2 SFDVKD. This CDR3 comprises 20 residues. CDR3 loop: CATSDLRPDGTSGIYNEQFF. The CDR3 DNA reads as TGTGCCACCAGTGATTTGCGTCCGGATGGGACTAGCGGGATTTACAATGAGCAGTTCTTC.

This clonotype was counted only a few times. The gene calls are TRBV7-2 and TRBJ2-7; 9 positions match TRBD2. Per the germline V gene, CDR1 is SGHTA and CDR2 is FQGNSA. The CDR3 loop spans 16 amino acids. V shed 5 bases, J shed 0 bases, and the junction held 8 bases outside the gene matches. The chain's CDR3 is CASSGVAGGFSYEQYF. CDR3 nucleotides: TGTGCCAGCAGCGGTGTCGCGGGGGGGTTCTCCTACGAGCAGTACTTC.